The T cell receptor beta chain under discussion was sequenced for a study of blood T cell repertoires in COVID-19. Study-wide context: There were acute and convalescent COVID-19 samples, and they came from the United States, Italy and Spain. PBMCs, B-cell-depleted T cells, or T cells were the source of the cDNA or gDNA that made up the material.

Clones were sequenced by immunoSEQ multiplex PCR, and TCRdb holds only the in-frame ones, with some missing. The repertoire holds some 45,000 clones, with 86% as singletons. Germline values: CDR1 SGHAT, CDR2 FQNNGV. The CDR3 spans 14 residues. Trimming took 5 bases from V and 4 from J; bases not matched to a gene: 3. The rearrangement joins TRBV11-2 to TRBJ2-2, with 8 bases aligning to TRBD1. Sequenced material: peripheral blood. This sequence was found in a human donor in a cohort sampled during active COVID-19. CDR3 region: CASSATGGTGELFF. The CDR3 nucleotides are TGTGCCAGCAGCGCAACAGGGGGCACCGGGGAGCTGTTTTTT.